The 18 T cell receptor beta chains below were found in one sample sequenced in a study of cytomegalovirus exposure and HLA in healthy donors. Researchers ran the PCR with 60 Vbeta and 13 Jbeta primers. TCRdb's table, derived via immunoSEQ multiplex PCR, lists solely in-frame clones and lacks some. Of approximately 100,000 clones listed, 82% are singletons. Source material: PBMCs. These receptor sequences come from a man in his forties or fifties in good health and CMV-seronegative.

The V and J genes are TRBV5-6 and TRBJ2-3; 9 bases map to TRBD1. V was clipped by 1 base and J by 6 bases; unmatched bases: 12. Germline assignment: CDR1 SGHDT and CDR2 YYEEEE. The CDR3 contains 17 residues. Here the CDR3 reads CASSLTGGAPLGDTQYF. Here the CDR3 DNA reads TGTGCCAGCAGCTTGACAGGGGGCGCCCCCTTAGGTGATACGCAGTATTTT.

This chain uses TRBV4-1 with TRBJ1-1; D perhaps matches TRBD1 (5 bases). The CDR3 is 12 residues long. Germline CDR1 and CDR2: MGHRA and YSYEKL. The V end was cut by 3 bases, the J end by 5 bases, with 7 bases between. CDR3 amino acids: CASSHGGTEAFF. The DNA of the CDR3 is TGCGCCAGCAGCCATGGGGGGACTGAAGCTTTCTTT.

This clone was recorded a few times. The J gene is TRBJ2-5, the V gene TRBV7-2; D gene unclear. Germline V gene data show CDR1 as SGHTA and CDR2 as FQGNSA. Trimming took 1 base from V and 1 from J, leaving 7 bases between them. This CDR3 has 14 residues. CDR3 DNA sequence: TGTGCCAGCAGCTTAGAGCTCACCCAAGAGACCCAGTACTTC. Amino acids: CASSLELTQETQYF.

The sample holds a few counts of this clone. The chain recombines TRBV12-2 with TRBJ2-3; the DNA was not used to check the table's D call, TRBD2. TRBV12-2 is described as a pseudogene. This CDR3 region has 17 residues. CDR3 DNA sequence: TGTGCAAGTCGCTTTCTCACAGGGAGGGAATGCACAGATACGCAGTATTTT. It translates to CASRFLTGRECTDTQYF.

The J gene is TRBJ1-1, the V gene TRBV18; 8 bases align to TRBD1. The V gene's germline CDR1 is KGHSH and CDR2 LQKENI. Trimming cost V 6 bases and J 1 base; bases outside gene matches: 4. This CDR3 has 14 amino acids. This CDR3 reads CASSQQGENTEAFF. The CDR3 region has the DNA TGTGCCAGCTCGCAACAGGGGGAGAACACTGAAGCTTTCTTT. The full variable domain, completed using reference TRBV18 and TRBJ1-1, is NAGVMQNPRHLVRRRGQEARLRCSPMKGHSHVYWYRQLPEEGLKFMVYLQKENIIDESGMPKERFSAEFPKEGPSILRIQQVVRGDSAAYFCASSQQGENTEAFFGQGTRLTVV.

A single count supports this clone. This chain links TRBV28 with TRBJ2-5; D might be TRBD1 (6 bases). The germline V gene encodes CDR1 MDHEN and CDR2 SYDVKM. Trimming pared 5 bases from V and 4 bases from J, leaving 11 bases between. This CDR3 has 13 residues. CDR3 loop: CASSPGQRETQYF. In DNA form, the CDR3 reads TGTGCCAGCAGTCCTGGACAGCGAGAGACCCAGTACTTC.

Points on this clone: A read error may account for a junction end that differs from germline. V usage is TRBV7-9 and J usage is TRBJ2-5, with 15 bases matching TRBD2. Germline-derived CDR1 and CDR2 are SEHNR and FQNEAQ (reference sequence). CDR3 length: 17 residues. As DNA, the CDR3 is TGTTCCAGCAGCTTAGGACTAGCGGGGGGGGTCCAAGAGACCCAGTACTTC. Protein: CSSSLGLAGGVQETQYF. The complete variable domain, with remaining parts taken from reference TRBV7-9 and TRBJ2-5, reads DTGVSQNPRHKITKRGQNVTFRCDPISEHNRLYWYRQTLGQGPEFLTYFQNEAQLEKSRLLSDRFSAERPKGSFSTLEIQRTEQGDSAMYLCSSSLGLAGGVQETQYFGPGTRLLVL.

The V and J genes are TRBV7-9 and TRBJ2-2; D perhaps matches TRBD1 (5 bases). Germline lookup yields CDR1 SEHNR and CDR2 FQNEAQ (reference sequence). V lost 4 bases, J lost 3 bases, and 9 bases lay in between. The CDR3 length is 14 residues. CDR3 nucleotides: TGTGCCAGCAGCTCACTACAGGACACCGGGGAGCTGTTTTTT. The encoded protein is CASSSLQDTGELFF.

The chain is built from TRBV20-1 and TRBJ2-5, with D maybe TRBD2 (5 bases). CDR1 and CDR2 from the germline V gene are DFQATT and SNEGSKA (reference sequence). Trimming pared 6 bases from V and 7 bases from J, leaving 12 bases between. The CDR3 length is 11 residues. The CDR3 region has the DNA TGCAGTGCGACCCCAGAGGGGACCCAGTACTTC. This codes for CSATPEGTQYF.

The chain links TRBV11-3 to TRBJ2-7; 8 bases line up with TRBD1. CDR3 length: 14 residues. J gave up 2 bases and V 4 bases, and 4 bases lay outside the gene matches. Germline-derived CDR1 and CDR2 are SGHNT and YENEEA. The CDR3 region is CASSSSGQAYEQYF. CDR3 DNA sequence: TGTGCCAGCAGCTCCTCGGGACAGGCCTACGAGCAGTACTTC.

CDR3 sequence reads: CASSETRDRYYGYTF. The CDR3 nucleotides read TGCGCCAGCAGTGAAACTCGGGACAGATACTATGGCTACACCTTC. The chain uses TRBV10-1 and TRBJ1-2, with TRBD1 matching over 7 bases. Germline values: CDR1 WNHNN, CDR2 SYGVQD (reference sequence). The CDR3 sequence is 15 residues long. V dropped 3 bases and J dropped 3; count of bases not matched to a gene: 7.

V and J are TRBV28 and TRBJ1-2; a possible D gene is TRBD1 (5 bases). Germline V gene lookup returns CDR1 MDHEN and CDR2 SYDVKM. This CDR3 is built from 14 residues. Trimming removed 7 bases at V and 5 bases at J, with 17 bases between. Here the CDR3 DNA reads TGTGCCAGCACCCAGGCAGGGTTACTGTATGGCTACACCTTC. It codes for CASTQAGLLYGYTF.

V is TRBV13 and J is TRBJ1-2; maybe TRBD1 (5 bases). Trimming removed 0 bases from V and 8 bases from J, with 13 bases in between. Germline loops: CDR1 PRHDT, CDR2 FYEKMQ (reference sequence). This CDR3 spans 14 amino acids. As DNA, the CDR3 is TGTGCCAGCAGCTTAGGCCCAGGGTTAGGAGGCTACACCTTC. It codes for CASSLGPGLGGYTF.

The genes are TRBV5-4 and TRBJ2-7; 7 bases fit TRBD2. This CDR3 is built from 15 residues. In germline, CDR1 is SGHNT, CDR2 YYREEE (reference sequence). The junction had 9 bases not matched to a gene; V was cut back by 4 bases and J by 2 bases. For the CDR3, the DNA is TGTGCCAGCAGCCCTGAACTAGCGTCCCCCTACGAGCAGTACTTC. Amino acid sequence: CASSPELASPYEQYF. Drawing the rest from reference TRBV5-4 and TRBJ2-7, the complete variable domain is ETGVTQSPTHLIKTRGQQVTLRCSSQSGHNTVSWYQQALGQGPQFIFQYYREEENGRGNFPPRFSGLQFPNYSSELNVNALELDDSALYLCASSPELASPYEQYFGPGTRLTVT.

In its sample, this clone was seen a few times. The chain couples TRBV7-9 to TRBJ2-3; 9 bases map to TRBD2. Germline V gene data show CDR1 as SEHNR and CDR2 as FQNEAQ (reference sequence). CDR3 length: 19 amino acids. V trimming: 5 bases; J trimming: 3 bases; junction bases outside the gene matches: 18. This CDR3 reads CASSAELGGSGGSTDTQYF. The CDR3 DNA is TGTGCCAGCAGCGCAGAACTGGGGGGTAGCGGGGGATCGACAGATACGCAGTATTTT. Based on the CDR3 plus reference TRBV7-9 and TRBJ2-3, the full variable domain is DTGVSQNPRHKITKRGQNVTFRCDPISEHNRLYWYRQTLGQGPEFLTYFQNEAQLEKSRLLSDRFSAERPKGSFSTLEIQRTEQGDSAMYLCASSAELGGSGGSTDTQYFGPGTRLTVL.

V and J are TRBV7-6 and TRBJ1-4; D is perhaps TRBD1 (5 bases). The CDR3 sequence is 14 residues long. CDR1 is SGHVS, CDR2 FNYEAQ, per germline. The V and J ends lost 5 bases and 10 bases respectively, with 17 bases between them. As DNA, the CDR3 is TGTGCCAGCAGCCCACGGGGGGGATTTGGAAAACTGTTTTTT. It translates to CASSPRGGFGKLFF.

This clone appeared once. V usage is TRBV11-3 and J usage is TRBJ2-2; the match to TRBD1 covers 9 bases. V was pared by 5 bases and J by 6 bases, with 1 base of the junction left unmatched. In germline, CDR1 is SGHNT, CDR2 YENEEA. CDR3 length equals 13 residues. The CDR3 bases are TGTGCCAGCAGCAGACAGGGGGCCGGGGAGCTGTTTTTT. Its translation: CASSRQGAGELFF.

The chain recombines TRBV30 with TRBJ1-1; 9 bases align to TRBD1. CDR3 length: 14 amino acids. Germline loops: CDR1 GTSNPN, CDR2 SVGIG (reference sequence). Losses at the gene ends were 3 bases for V and 5 bases for J; bases not matched to a gene: 7. The CDR3 DNA reads TGTGCCTGGAGCCGCTCGACAGGGGGGACTGAAGCTTTCTTT. Translated: CAWSRSTGGTEAFF.